Listed below are T cell receptor beta chains from one sample, sequenced in a study of CD8 T cells in Susac syndrome. TCRdb re-called the immunoSEQ multiplex PCR reads with MiXCR, one entry per CDR3 protein. Of 90,000 to 110,000 distinct CDR3 sequences listed, about 96% are singletons. The sequenced sample consisted of CD4+ T cells from PBMCs. The receptors derive from a human donor in good health. CDR3s include the opening cysteine and the closing phenylalanine or tryptophan. Fields, in order: V gene, clone size, D gene, J gene, CDR3 protein, CDR3 DNA. D genes are given only for firm matches. Clone size is given for some rows only: seen once, a few or many times, or a class if the clone is expanded.

>TRBV6-6|NA|NA|TRBJ2-6
CASSPRSSGANVLTF
TGTGCCAGCAGTCCCCGGAGCTCTGGGGCCAACGTCCTGACTTTC
>TRBV2|NA|NA|TRBJ2-1
CASRQTGSVDEQFF
TGTGCCAGCAGACAAACGGGCAGTGTCGATGAGCAGTTCTTC
>TRBV15|NA|NA|TRBJ1-1
CATSRDVGNTEAFF
TGTGCCACCAGCAGAGATGTCGGGAACACTGAAGCTTTCTTT
>TRBV2|NA|TRBD1|TRBJ2-2
CASSGTGGLSRGELFF
TGTGCCAGCAGTGGGACAGGGGGCCTCTCCCGCGGGGAGCTGTTTTTT
>TRBV29-1|NA|NA|TRBJ2-7
CSAQDRFYEQYF
TGCAGCGCCCAGGACAGATTCTACGAGCAGTACTTC
>TRBV6-5|NA|TRBD2|TRBJ2-7
CASSYSGEGPLDEQYF
TGTGCCAGCAGTTACTCCGGGGAGGGCCCCCTGGACGAGCAGTACTTC
>TRBV3-1|NA|NA|TRBJ1-6
CASTRTDNSPLHF
TGTGCCAGCACCAGGACAGATAATTCACCCCTCCACTTT
>TRBV23-1|NA|NA|TRBJ1-5
CASSQQNGPQHF
TGCGCCAGCAGTCAACAAAATGGGCCCCAGCATTTT
>TRBV6-5|NA|NA|TRBJ2-7
CASSSIPGTRNYEQYF
TGTGCCAGCAGTTCCATTCCCGGGACAAGGAACTACGAGCAGTACTTC
>TRBV9|NA|NA|TRBJ2-2
CASSVDPGASTGELFF
TGTGCCAGCAGCGTAGATCCGGGGGCAAGCACCGGGGAGCTGTTTTTT
>TRBV20-1|NA|NA|TRBJ2-7
CSARVPGLEQYF
TGCAGTGCTAGAGTTCCAGGGCTCGAGCAGTACTTC
>TRBV7-8|NA|TRBD1|TRBJ2-4
CASTPTGQGNIQYF
TGTGCCAGCACCCCCACGGGACAGGGAAACATTCAGTACTTC
>TRBV20-1|NA|NA|TRBJ2-6
CSASDEAVKTNVLTF
TGCAGTGCTAGTGACGAGGCAGTAAAGACCAACGTCCTGACTTTC
>TRBV5-1|NA|NA|TRBJ1-2
CASSLFQGTHYGYTF
TGCGCCAGCAGCTTGTTTCAGGGGACGCACTATGGCTACACCTTC
>TRBV6-5|NA|TRBD1|TRBJ1-3
CASSRDRVSGNTIYF
TGTGCCAGCAGCCGTGACAGGGTCTCTGGAAACACCATATATTTT
>TRBV4-2|once|TRBD2|TRBJ2-3
CASSQAPGLAGKDTQYF
TGTGCCAGCAGCCAAGCTCCGGGACTAGCGGGGAAAGATACGCAGTATTTT
>TRBV3-1|once|NA|TRBJ2-5
CASSQVSFGVARSQETQYF
TGTGCCAGCAGCCAAGTATCCTTTGGGGTAGCTCGCTCCCAAGAGACCCAGTACTTC
>TRBV23-1|NA|TRBD1|TRBJ1-1
CASSQWQGVTEAFF
TGCGCCAGCAGTCAATGGCAGGGGGTCACTGAAGCTTTCTTT
>TRBV3-1|NA|TRBD2|TRBJ2-5
CASSPGLAGAREETQYF
TGTGCCAGCAGCCCAGGACTAGCGGGGGCCCGGGAAGAGACCCAGTACTTC
>TRBV5-1|NA|NA|TRBJ2-3
CASSLTGTQYF
TGCGCCAGCAGCTTGACGGGTACGCAGTATTTT
>TRBV3-1|NA|TRBD2|TRBJ2-5
CASRRLAGEETQYF
TGTGCCAGCAGACGACTAGCGGGAGAAGAGACCCAGTACTTC
>TRBV29-1|NA|NA|TRBJ2-4
CSVGNLAKNIQYF
TGCAGCGTGGGAAACCTAGCCAAAAACATTCAGTACTTC
>TRBV3-1|NA|TRBD1|TRBJ1-5
CASSRGQSNQPQHF
TGTGCCAGCAGCCGGGGACAGAGCAATCAGCCCCAGCATTTT
>TRBV29-1|NA|NA|TRBJ1-2
CSVEEGKGYGYTF
TGCAGCGTTGAAGAGGGGAAAGGCTATGGCTACACCTTC
>TRBV13|NA|TRBD2|TRBJ2-5
CASSLGAGVLQETQYF
TGTGCCAGCAGCTTAGGAGCGGGGGTTTTACAAGAGACCCAGTACTTC
>TRBV24-1|NA|TRBD2|TRBJ2-5
CATSDPAGGRETQYF
TGTGCCACCAGTGATCCAGCGGGGGGCCGGGAGACCCAGTACTTC
>TRBV5-6|NA|NA|TRBJ2-5
CASSLSARAKTQYF
TGTGCCAGCAGCTTGTCCGCCAGGGCGAAGACCCAGTACTTC
>TRBV20-1|NA|NA|TRBJ2-7
CSALPGRNYEQYF
TGCAGTGCTCTTCCGGGACGGAACTACGAGCAGTACTTC
>TRBV3-1|NA|NA|TRBJ1-1
CASSQWGKAEALF
TGTGCCAGCAGCCAATGGGGAAAAGCTGAAGCTCTCTTT
>TRBV4-1|NA|TRBD1|TRBJ1-6
CASSQDRAGRQGYNSPLHF
TGCGCCAGCAGCCAAGATAGGGCTGGGAGACAGGGCTATAATTCACCCCTCCACTTT
>TRBV2|NA|NA|TRBJ2-7
CASSRPGGRSYEQYF
TGTGCCAGCAGTCGACCAGGGGGGCGAAGCTACGAGCAGTACTTC
>TRBV3-1|NA|TRBD1|TRBJ1-5
CASSQARGHQPQHF
TGTGCCAGCAGCCAGGCCAGGGGGCATCAGCCCCAGCATTTT
>TRBV28|NA|TRBD2|TRBJ2-1
CASTPGLAGEIEQFF
TGTGCCAGCACTCCAGGACTAGCGGGGGAGATCGAGCAGTTCTTC
>TRBV27|NA|TRBD1|TRBJ2-7
CASSLRSHPGQGAHYEQYF
TGTGCCAGCAGTTTAAGATCCCATCCGGGACAGGGGGCTCACTACGAGCAGTACTTC
>TRBV5-1|once|NA|TRBJ2-1
CASSTHGQANEQFF
TGCGCCAGCAGCACGCACGGGCAGGCCAATGAGCAGTTCTTC
>TRBV29-1|NA|TRBD1|TRBJ1-1
CSVQLRDRVSEAFF
TGCAGCGTCCAACTCCGGGACAGGGTATCCGAAGCTTTCTTT
>TRBV20-1|NA|NA|TRBJ2-5
CSFEQQETQYF
TGCAGTTTCGAGCAACAAGAGACCCAGTACTTC
>TRBV3-1|NA|TRBD1|TRBJ2-4
CASSRGQGDNIQYF
TGTGCCAGCAGCCGAGGACAGGGGGATAACATTCAGTACTTC
>TRBV28|NA|TRBD1|TRBJ2-7
CASSLGTALSEQYF
TGTGCCAGCAGCCTCGGGACAGCCCTCTCCGAGCAGTACTTC
>TRBV5-1|NA|NA|TRBJ2-3
CASSLYLNPTDTQYF
TGCGCCAGCAGCTTGTACCTAAATCCCACAGATACGCAGTATTTT
>TRBV7-2|NA|NA|TRBJ2-7
CASSPTAYEQYF
TGTGCCAGCAGCCCCACGGCCTACGAGCAGTACTTC
>TRBV27|NA|NA|TRBJ2-7
CASRLLRDPWYEQYF
TGTGCCAGCAGACTACTCCGGGACCCGTGGTACGAGCAGTACTTC
>TRBV20-1|NA|TRBD2|TRBJ2-5
CSATLAGRVETQYF
TGCAGTGCTACCCTAGCGGGGCGGGTGGAGACCCAGTACTTC
>TRBV12-3/TRBV12-4|NA|TRBD1|TRBJ2-7
CASSSGQWPYEQYF
TGTGCCAGCAGTTCGGGACAGTGGCCCTACGAGCAGTACTTC
>TRBV12-3/TRBV12-4|NA|TRBD1|TRBJ2-5
CASSSSDRGAGETQYF
TGTGCCAGCAGTTCCTCAGACAGGGGGGCAGGAGAGACCCAGTACTTC
>TRBV12-3/TRBV12-4|NA|NA|TRBJ2-1
CASSRNRWGEQFF
TGTGCCAGCAGTCGTAATAGGTGGGGTGAGCAGTTCTTC
>TRBV3-1|NA|NA|TRBJ2-3
CASSQGLTDTQYF
TGTGCCAGCAGCCAGGGACTCACAGATACGCAGTATTTT
>TRBV5-1|NA|NA|TRBJ1-5
CASSLGGSSNQPQHF
TGCGCCAGCAGTCTTGGGGGATCAAGCAATCAGCCCCAGCATTTT
>TRBV7-9|once|NA|TRBJ1-2
CASSLGTAPGHTF
TGTGCCAGCAGCTTAGGGACAGCCCCTGGGCACACCTTC
>TRBV7-9|NA|NA|TRBJ2-2
CASSGMAGGELFF
TGTGCCAGCAGCGGCATGGCAGGCGGGGAGCTGTTTTTT